This T cell receptor beta chain was sequenced during a study of blood T cells in healthy people across ages. Looked up from germline, CDR1 is SGHRS and CDR2 is YFSETQ. Trimming took off 5 bases at V and 6 bases at J, with 14 bases between the two ends. This CDR3 is built from 14 residues. Through a sample-barcoded 5' primer and a J-beta primer mix, a second PCR was run for about 7 to 12 cycles. Researchers report that each sample yielded at least 2.5 million CDR3-containing paired-end reads. TCRdb analysed the 5' RACE reads with MiXCR anew, one entry per CDR3 protein. The table lists about 760,000 distinct CDR3 sequences, roughly 25% of them singletons. No fewer than 7 million PBMCs went into each sample. Another study also made use of these data, one on T cells of mothers and their children. That report adds: Every microgram of extracted RNA entered cDNA synthesis, approximately 1.5 ug per 15 ul. In the second PCR, M1S primer introduced barcodes and 2-4 random bases.

Sequenced sample: blood. The rearrangement uses TRBV5-1 and TRBJ1-4; D possibly corresponds to TRBD1 (5 bases). The TCR comes from a boy under 18 in good health. CDR3: CASSRGQGYEKLFF. The CDR3 region has the DNA TGCGCCAGCAGTCGAGGCCAGGGATATGAAAAACTGTTTTTT.